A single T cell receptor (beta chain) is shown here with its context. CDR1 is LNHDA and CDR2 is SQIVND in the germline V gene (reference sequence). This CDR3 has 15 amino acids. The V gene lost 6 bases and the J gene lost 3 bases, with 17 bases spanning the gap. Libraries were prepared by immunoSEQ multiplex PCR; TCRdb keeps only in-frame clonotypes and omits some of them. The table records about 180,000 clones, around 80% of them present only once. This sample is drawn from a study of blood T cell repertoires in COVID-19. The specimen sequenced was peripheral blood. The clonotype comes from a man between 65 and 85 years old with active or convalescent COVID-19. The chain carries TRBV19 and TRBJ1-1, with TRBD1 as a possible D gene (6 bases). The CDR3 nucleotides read TGTGCCAGTAGCAATAGGACAGCGGGATACACTGAAGCTTTCTTT. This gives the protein CASSNRTAGYTEAFF.